The T cell receptor (beta chain) described here comes from a study of cytomegalovirus exposure and HLA in healthy donors. Study context: Within an early data release were approximately 85 million unique TCRs drawn from HLA-typed donors. Membership in the Caucasian-associated ancestry cluster was found for 75% to 85% of approximately 380 genotyped donors.

PCR primers comprised 60 Vbeta and 13 Jbeta primers. Original methodology: An analysis that came later counted some 81 million unique TCR beta chains, around 10 million shared. Sequenced by immunoSEQ multiplex PCR; TCRdb stores in-frame clones only, minus some. The DNA was the basis for D and trimming; V, J and clone size are from that table. The sample has 200,000 to 250,000 clones. This CDR3 has 12 amino acids. In germline, CDR1 is SGHTA, CDR2 FQGNSA. Trimming pared 5 bases from V and 3 bases from J, leaving 8 bases between. Input material: PBMCs. V usage is TRBV7-2 and J usage is TRBJ2-7, with TRBD1 as a possible D gene (6 bases). The source is a woman in her 30s in good health and CMV-seropositive. The CDR3 here is CASSLTGYEQYF. Here the CDR3 DNA reads TGTGCCAGCAGCCTGACAGGCTACGAGCAGTACTTC.